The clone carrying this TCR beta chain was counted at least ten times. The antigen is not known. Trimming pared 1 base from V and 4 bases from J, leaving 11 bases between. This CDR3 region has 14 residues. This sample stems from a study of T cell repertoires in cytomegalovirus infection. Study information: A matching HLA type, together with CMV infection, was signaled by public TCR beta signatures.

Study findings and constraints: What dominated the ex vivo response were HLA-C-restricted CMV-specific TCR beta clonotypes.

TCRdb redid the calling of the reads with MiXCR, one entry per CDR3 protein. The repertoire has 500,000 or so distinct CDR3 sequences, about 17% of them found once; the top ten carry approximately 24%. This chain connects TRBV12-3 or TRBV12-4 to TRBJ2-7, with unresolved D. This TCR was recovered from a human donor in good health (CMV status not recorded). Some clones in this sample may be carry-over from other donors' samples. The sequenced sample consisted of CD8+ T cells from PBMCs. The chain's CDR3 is CASSLGTVGYEQYF. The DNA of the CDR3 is TGTGCCAGCAGTTTAGGAACAGTTGGGTACGAGCAGTACTTC.